This T cell receptor (beta chain) stems from a study of Ad26.COV2.S vaccination and SARS-CoV-2 variants. Treatment: around 19 received Ad26.COV2.S at low or high dose, single or two shots; about 5 received placebo; per-sample allocation not given. Specimens were obtained on day 63 following the first vaccine or placebo injection. Per germline, CDR1 GTSNPN and CDR2 SVGIG (reference sequence). The V gene lost 3 bases and the J gene lost 5 bases, with 10 bases spanning the gap. The length of the CDR3 is 12 residues. Clones were sequenced by immunoSEQ multiplex PCR, and TCRdb holds only the in-frame ones, with some missing. The sample carries nearly 400,000 clones, 89% recorded once.

The starting material was peripheral blood, obtained in a trial of Ad26.COV2.S vaccine versus placebo. The rearrangement links TRBV30 to TRBJ2-5; D is unclear. The receptor was isolated from a person between 18 and 65 years old who received the Ad26.COV2.S COVID-19 vaccine or a placebo. The CDR3 sequence is CAWRVHTETQYF. CDR3 nucleotide sequence: TGTGCCTGGAGAGTGCACACGGAGACCCAGTACTTC.